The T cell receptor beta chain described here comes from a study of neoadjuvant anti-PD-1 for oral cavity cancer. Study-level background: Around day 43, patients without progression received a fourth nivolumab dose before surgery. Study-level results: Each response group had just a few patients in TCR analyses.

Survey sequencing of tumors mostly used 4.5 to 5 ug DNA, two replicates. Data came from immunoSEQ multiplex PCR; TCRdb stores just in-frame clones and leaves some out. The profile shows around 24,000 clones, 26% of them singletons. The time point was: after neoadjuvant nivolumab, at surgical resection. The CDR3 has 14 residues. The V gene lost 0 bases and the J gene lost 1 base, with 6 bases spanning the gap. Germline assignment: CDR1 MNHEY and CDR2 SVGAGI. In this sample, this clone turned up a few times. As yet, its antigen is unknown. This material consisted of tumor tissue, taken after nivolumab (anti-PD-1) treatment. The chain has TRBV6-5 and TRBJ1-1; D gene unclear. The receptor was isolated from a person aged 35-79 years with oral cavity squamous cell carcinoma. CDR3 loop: CASSYSGKNTEAFF. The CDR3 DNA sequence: TGTGCCAGCAGTTACTCGGGGAAGAACACTGAAGCTTTCTTT.